The T cell receptor beta chain under discussion was sequenced for a study of cytomegalovirus exposure and HLA in healthy donors. General study points: The study put around 180 TCR beta chains on its list as cytomegalovirus-associated.

Germline loops: CDR1 MRHNA, CDR2 SNTAGT. V was pared by 9 bases and J by 5 bases, with 6 bases of the junction left unmatched. CDR3 length: 12 amino acids. This clone showed up just a few times. The antigen is undetermined. Primers for the PCR totalled 60 Vbeta and 13 Jbeta. Assay: immunoSEQ multiplex PCR; the TCRdb copy retains only in-frame clones and omits some. This table has 150,000 or so clones, around 66% appearing once. The TCR comes from a woman younger than 45 in good health and CMV-seropositive. This rearrangement joins TRBV6-4 to TRBJ2-7; 8 bases map to TRBD1. The sample taken for sequencing was PBMCs. The CDR3 DNA sequence: TGTGCCAGACGGACAGGGTCTCACGAGCAGTACTTC. This sequence encodes CARRTGSHEQYF.